The 7 T cell receptor beta chains in this list originate from one sample, sequenced in a study of identifying expanded T cells in peripheral blood (dated 2019 in TCRdb). Library method: the immunoSEQ multiplex PCR assay. In TCRdb, the immuneACCESS table is reduced to in-frame sequences with V and J assigned. These tables do not hold every clone; where another copy was compared, an unresolved V gene accounts for under half, and the others remain unexplained. The sample table lists 100,000 to 150,000 clones, 70% to 90% of them with a count of one. Around 8.4% of the sample goes to the ten largest clones. The sample comprised blood. The receptor source for this set is a person aged 18 to 75 in good health.

V and J are TRBV4-3 and TRBJ2-2, with 8 positions matching TRBD1. The germline V gene encodes CDR1 LGHNA and CDR2 YSLEER. The CDR3 totals 16 residues. The trim removed 1 base at V and 7 bases at J, leaving 8 bases unmatched. The CDR3 loop is CASSQGQGAGNGELFF. CDR3 in DNA: TGCGCCAGCAGCCAAGGGCAGGGGGCAGGGAACGGGGAGCTGTTTTTT.

This rearrangement joins TRBV6-5 to TRBJ2-3, with unresolved D. CDR3 length equals 14 residues. Germline-derived CDR1 and CDR2 are MNHEY and SVGAGI. The germline V and J ends were trimmed by 5 bases and 4 bases, with 13 bases remaining between them. CDR3 residues: CASSRTRRADTQYF. The CDR3 nucleotides are TGTGCCAGCAGTAGGACCAGGCGCGCAGATACGCAGTATTTT.

The chain joins TRBV7-3 to TRBJ1-2, with a weak D call TRBD1 (5 bases). V was clipped by 5 bases and J by 2 bases, with 15 bases between them. Germline V gene data show CDR1 as SGHTA and CDR2 as FQGTGA. This CDR3 has 15 residues. CDR3 region: CASSLSGTGNYGYTF. For the CDR3, the DNA is TGTGCCAGCAGCCTTTCCGGGACTGGCAACTATGGCTACACCTTC.

V gene TRBV6-5 combines with J gene TRBJ2-1; 9 bases align to TRBD1. The V gene's germline CDR1 is MNHEY and CDR2 SVGAGI. The CDR3 contains 16 residues. V lost 0 bases, J lost 8 bases, and 8 bases stayed unmatched. The CDR3 is CASSYSAGTGSYEQFF. CDR3 coding DNA: TGTGCCAGCAGTTACTCGGCCGGGACAGGGTCGTATGAGCAGTTCTTC.

This clone has just one count. The CDR3 is CASSLTGRNTEAFF. The DNA for the CDR3 is TGCGCCAGCAGCCTCACGGGACGGAACACTGAAGCTTTCTTT. The V gene is TRBV10-1, the J gene TRBJ1-1; maybe TRBD1 (5 bases). CDR3 size: 14 residues. Germline V lookup: CDR1 WNHNN, CDR2 SYGVQD (reference sequence). V lost 6 bases, J lost 1 base, and 12 bases lay in between.

The chain has TRBV19 and TRBJ1-1, with 10 bases lining up with TRBD1. Germline-derived CDR1 and CDR2 are LNHDA and SQIVND (reference sequence). The CDR3 contains 17 residues. V gave up 4 bases and J gave up 0 bases; unmatched junction bases: 8. This CDR3 is CASSTGTGAILNTEAFF. The CDR3 bases are TGTGCCAGTAGTACAGGGACAGGGGCGATACTGAACACTGAAGCTTTCTTT.

The chain joins TRBV28 to TRBJ2-3; D is possibly TRBD1 (6 bases). CDR1 is MDHEN and CDR2 is SYDVKM in the germline V gene. This CDR3 has 15 amino acids. Trimming removed 5 bases from V and 5 bases from J, with 17 bases in between. The CDR3 reads CASSNTGTDRDTQYF. In DNA, the CDR3 is TGTGCCAGCAGTAATACAGGGACGGACCGAGATACGCAGTATTTT.